These T cell receptor beta chains were read from a single sample in a study of cytomegalovirus exposure and HLA in healthy donors. TCRdb's copy holds only in-frame clones and misses some; the assay was immunoSEQ multiplex PCR. The data contain more than 80,000 clones, about 60% of them singletons. Sequencing was performed on PBMCs. Receptors originate from a woman between 35 and 50 years old in good health and CMV-seropositive. Both conserved end residues are part of each CDR3.

v_gene	CDR3aa
TRBV27	CASSLGTSGDNEQFF
TRBV19	CASSMRAEAFF
TRBV5-1	CASSLAWGRGYEQYF
TRBV28	CASSTGVGSYGYTF
TRBV18	CASSPQGAGVGEQYF
TRBV7-6	CASSLAPGAQETQYF
TRBV29-1	CSVEDARDSDPDTQYF
TRBV27	CASRDRGRVGNQPQHF
TRBV6-5	CASHEGTGYNSPLHF
TRBV7-9	CASSGQYEQYF
TRBV6-1	CASSEWAGSVWGYTF
TRBV6-5	CASTQDGEAFF
TRBV4-1	CASSLGQGGSYEQYF
TRBV10-1	CAGPPNSGTKEEQYF
TRBV28	CASSFLQGLGVTEAFF
TRBV18	CASSGTGSTDTQYF
TRBV4-2	CASSQSGTGPATEAFF
TRBV7-2	CASSYTSGPPYEQYF
TRBV4-1	CASSQEGQLTEAFF
TRBV7-2	CASSRGTSGRSETQYF
TRBV27	CASSSVVFGTEVYEQYF
TRBV11-2	CASSPSGLSDTQYF
TRBV6-6	CASSLAGDGTQYF
TRBV29-1	CSVDFRDSITDTQYF
TRBV5-6	CASSLRLLASYNEQFF
TRBV10-3	CAISGQGSDGYTF
TRBV9	CASSAPSLAGETDTQYF
TRBV28	CASTPGSLGGTIYF
TRBV28	CASTGVNTEAFF
TRBV6-5	CASRHSGRGQVGQYF
TRBV28	CASRPQGNYGYTF
TRBV5-1	CASSRTGPGETQYF
TRBV27	CASSLFGGYQETQYF
TRBV2	CASSGLAGPSTDTQYF
TRBV19	CATLDRRTGNTIYF
TRBV4-3	CASSQDSAGRDTQYF
TRBV29-1	CSVDGTTSYNEQFF
TRBV11-2	CASSRRGGNDGYTF
TRBV27	CASSDRHLSYEQYF
TRBV10-2	CASTRDRYLQETQYF
TRBV7-2	CASSNGLLTNTGELFF
TRBV27	CASRDRVEKLFF
TRBV6-5	CASSYEAGFGYEQYF
TRBV7-9	CASSLAISRGSRETQYF
TRBV2	CASRDRGMTGNTIYF
TRBV30	CAWRSPGLGTEAFF
TRBV5-8	CASSLYFSGKETQYF